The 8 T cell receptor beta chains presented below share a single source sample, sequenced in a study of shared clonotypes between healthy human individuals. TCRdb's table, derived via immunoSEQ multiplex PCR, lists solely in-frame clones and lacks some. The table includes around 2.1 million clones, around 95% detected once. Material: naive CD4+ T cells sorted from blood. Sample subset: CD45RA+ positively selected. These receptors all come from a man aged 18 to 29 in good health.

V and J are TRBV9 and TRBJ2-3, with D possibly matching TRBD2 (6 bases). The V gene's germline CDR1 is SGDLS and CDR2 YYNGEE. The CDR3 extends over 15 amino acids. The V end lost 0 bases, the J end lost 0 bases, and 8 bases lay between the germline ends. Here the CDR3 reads CASSVESGSTDTQYF. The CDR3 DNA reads TGTGCCAGCAGCGTAGAGAGCGGGAGCACAGATACGCAGTATTTT. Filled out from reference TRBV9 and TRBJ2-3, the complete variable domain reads DSGVTQTPKHLITATGQRVTLRCSPRSGDLSVYWYQQSLDQGLQFLIQYYNGEERAKGNILERFSAQQFPDLHSELNLSSLELGDSALYFCASSVESGSTDTQYFGPGTRLTVL.

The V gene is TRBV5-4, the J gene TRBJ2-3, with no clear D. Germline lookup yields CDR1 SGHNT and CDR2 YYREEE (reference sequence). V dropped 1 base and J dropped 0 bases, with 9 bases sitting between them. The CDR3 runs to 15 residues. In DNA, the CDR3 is TGTGCCAGCAGCTTGCGACGGGTTAGCACAGATACGCAGTATTTT. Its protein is CASSLRRVSTDTQYF.

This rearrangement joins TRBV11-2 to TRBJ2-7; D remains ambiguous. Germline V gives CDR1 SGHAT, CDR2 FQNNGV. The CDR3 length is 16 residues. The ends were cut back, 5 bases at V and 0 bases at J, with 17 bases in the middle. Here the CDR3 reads CASSHPTPVFSYEQYF. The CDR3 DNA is TGTGCCAGCAGCCATCCTACACCCGTTTTCTCCTACGAGCAGTACTTC.

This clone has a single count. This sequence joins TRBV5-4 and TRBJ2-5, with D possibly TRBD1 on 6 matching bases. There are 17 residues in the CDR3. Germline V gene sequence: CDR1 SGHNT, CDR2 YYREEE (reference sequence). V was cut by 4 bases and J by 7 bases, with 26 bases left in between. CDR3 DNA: TGTGCCAGCAGCGCGCCATCTAGGGGGACCCTAGACGGGACCCAGTACTTC. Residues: CASSAPSRGTLDGTQYF.

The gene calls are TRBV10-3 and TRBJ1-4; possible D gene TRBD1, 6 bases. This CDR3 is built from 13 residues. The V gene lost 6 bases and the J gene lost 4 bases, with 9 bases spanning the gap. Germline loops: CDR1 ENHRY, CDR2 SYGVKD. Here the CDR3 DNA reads TGTGCCATCAGGAACAGGGATAATGAAAAACTGTTTTTT. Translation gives CAIRNRDNEKLFF.

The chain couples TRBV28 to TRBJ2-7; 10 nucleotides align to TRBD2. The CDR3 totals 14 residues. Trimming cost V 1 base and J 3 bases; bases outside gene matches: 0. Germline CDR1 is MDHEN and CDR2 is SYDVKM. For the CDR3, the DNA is TGTGCCAGCAGTTTATTAGCGGGGGGCTACGAGCAGTACTTC. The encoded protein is CASSLLAGGYEQYF.

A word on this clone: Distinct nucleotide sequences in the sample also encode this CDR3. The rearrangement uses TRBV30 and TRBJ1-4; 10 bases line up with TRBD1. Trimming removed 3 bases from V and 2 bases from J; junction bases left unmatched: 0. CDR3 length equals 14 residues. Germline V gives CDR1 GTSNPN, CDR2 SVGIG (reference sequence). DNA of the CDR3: TGTGCCTGGAGGGGACAGGGGACTAATGAAAAACTGTTTTTT. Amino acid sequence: CAWRGQGTNEKLFF.

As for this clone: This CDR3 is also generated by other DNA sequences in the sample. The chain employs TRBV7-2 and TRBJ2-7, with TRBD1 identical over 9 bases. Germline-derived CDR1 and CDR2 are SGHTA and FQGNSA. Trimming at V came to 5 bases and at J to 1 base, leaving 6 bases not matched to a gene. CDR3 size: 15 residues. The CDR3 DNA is TGTGCCAGCAGCCGGGGACAGGGTCTATCCTACGAGCAGTACTTC. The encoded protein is CASSRGQGLSYEQYF.